Listed below are T cell receptor beta chains from one sample, sequenced in a study of shared T cell receptors in the human thymus. Some clones are missing from TCRdb's copy, which holds only in-frame ones; the method was immunoSEQ multiplex PCR. The sample lists hundreds of thousands of clones, 80% to 90% occurring once. Another study also made use of these data, one on human thymus T cells.

Input material: thymocytes. The receptor source for this set is a boy in the first two years of life with a congenital heart defect. CDR3s include the opening cysteine and the closing phenylalanine or tryptophan.

J: TRBJ2-1; V: TRBV9; CDR3: CASSQVAENGSLLEQFF
J: TRBJ2-7; V: TRBV28; CDR3: CASSRTRQGSYEQYF
J: TRBJ2-7; V: TRBV20-1; CDR3: CSARDLEQYF
J: TRBJ2-1; V: TRBV2; CDR3: CASSFGVAGPYNEQFF
J: TRBJ2-1; V: TRBV9; CDR3: CASRGQAARNEQFF
J: TRBJ2-7; V: TRBV30; CDR3: CAWSEASGQGLIRDEQYF
J: TRBJ1-3; V: TRBV4-1; CDR3: CASSQDVDRVRGNTIYF
J: -; V: TRBV18; CDR3: CASSPLAGGPYEQYF
J: TRBJ1-2; V: TRBV28; CDR3: CASSLNVEGTAYGYTF
J: TRBJ2-2; V: TRBV28; CDR3: CASSHSTGELFF
J: TRBJ1-4; V: TRBV7-2; CDR3: CASSWTGGWFSEKLFF
J: TRBJ2-1; V: TRBV19; CDR3: CASSITSGGNEQFF
J: TRBJ2-2; V: TRBV14; CDR3: CASSQRSETGGSGNTGELFF
J: TRBJ1-6; V: TRBV28; CDR3: CASSRDNSPLHF
J: TRBJ1-1; V: TRBV30; CDR3: CAWSSGWGDDTEAFF
J: TRBJ2-3; V: TRBV6-6; CDR3: CASSSGTRKDF
J: TRBJ1-2; V: TRBV6-1; CDR3: CASSEALEWQGAAF
J: TRBJ2-3; V: TRBV4-3; CDR3: CASSQVGGYTDTQYF
J: TRBJ2-7; V: TRBV19; CDR3: CASRGLAGADEQYF
J: TRBJ2-7; V: TRBV18; CDR3: CASSPRARQGYEQYF
J: TRBJ1-4; V: TRBV5-6; CDR3: CASSLARADNEKLFF
J: TRBJ1-1; V: TRBV10-3; CDR3: CAIIKRQGENTEAFF
J: TRBJ1-2; V: TRBV6-6; CDR3: CASSLRDGYTF
J: TRBJ2-5; V: TRBV5-1; CDR3: CASSLVWTGSQETQYF
J: TRBJ2-3; V: TRBV9; CDR3: CASSVREGRGILSTDTQYF
J: TRBJ1-3; V: TRBV21-1; CDR3: CASSRSLDFLSGNTIYF
J: TRBJ1-1; V: TRBV7-9; CDR3: CASSHRENTEAFF
J: TRBJ2-1; V: TRBV9; CDR3: CASSPRGAPYNEQFF
J: TRBJ2-7; V: TRBV15; CDR3: CATSRDKSRRGDYEQYF
J: TRBJ2-1; V: TRBV18; CDR3: CASSAGTVYNEQFF
J: TRBJ2-2; V: TRBV15; CDR3: CATSPPTGTGELFF
J: TRBJ1-6; V: TRBV4-3; CDR3: CASSPPGGGPLHF
J: TRBJ1-2; V: TRBV7-2; CDR3: CASSSIRGPDYGYTF
J: TRBJ2-1; V: TRBV5-4; CDR3: CASSWNAGTSTKQFF
J: TRBJ2-1; V: TRBV5-1; CDR3: CASSLKSGALNNEQFF
J: TRBJ2-2; V: TRBV11-1; CDR3: CASSPNLLAATGELFF
J: TRBJ1-1; V: TRBV5-4; CDR3: CASSSPTGEIWNTEAFF
J: TRBJ1-4; V: TRBV14; CDR3: CASSQDRENEKLFF